This T cell receptor beta chain appears in the sequencing data of a study of blood T cell repertoires in COVID-19. Study summary: Samples taken during acute and convalescent COVID-19 were collected in the United States, Italy and Spain. Sample material is recorded as cDNA or gDNA derived from T cells, B-cell-depleted T cells, or PBMCs.

V lost 4 bases to trimming and J lost 6 bases, with 17 bases between them. The germline V gene encodes CDR1 SGHRS and CDR2 YFSETQ. CDR3 size: 14 residues. This clone was detected only once. As handled by the study authors: Amplification of reference gene primers provided the estimated nucleated cell counts. TCRdb keeps only in-frame clones here, not all; method: immunoSEQ multiplex PCR. That table gives V, J and clone size, and the DNA gave D and trimming. The sample contains under 250,000 clones, around 82% of which appear only once. The specimen was peripheral blood. This TCR was sampled from a human donor in a cohort sampled during active COVID-19. The chain uses TRBV5-1 and TRBJ2-7; D may be TRBD2 (6 bases). CDR3 nucleotides: TGCGCCAGCAGCATATCCGGGACTTCTGGCGAGCAGTACTTC. Protein product: CASSISGTSGEQYF.